The 8 T cell receptor beta chains below come from one sample, sequenced in a study of TIL therapy for anti-PD-1-resistant metastatic lung cancer (dated by TCRdb to the early 2020s). TCR beta CDR3 regions were amplified from genomic DNA by bias-controlled multiplex PCR with the immunoSEQ v3 hsTCRB kit. The source is immuneACCESS, and TCRdb retained only in-frame sequences with V and J called. Part of the clones is not carried over; for the studies checked, unresolved V genes explain less than half of this, and the remainder is unexplained. The sample table contains over 10,000 clones; only one count was recorded for roughly three fifths of them. Of the sample, roughly 8.9% is held by the ten largest clones. The sample's time point label, decoded: pre-treatment sample, taken before nivolumab and TIL therapy. The baseline tumor samples were excised metastases, mostly pleural nodules or supraclavicular lymph nodes, taken from the same resection that was used to grow TIL.

The sequences come from tumor tissue, collected at baseline. The receptors were gathered from a woman between 30 and 85 years old with non-small cell lung cancer.

The chain couples TRBV6-1 to TRBJ1-2, with D possibly matching TRBD1 (5 bases). In germline, CDR1 is MNHNS, CDR2 SASEGT. The CDR3 consists of 13 residues. Trimming removed 7 bases from V and 6 bases from J, with 15 bases in between. CDR3 in DNA: TGTGCCAGCACTTTCGGGGGGACTAATGGCTACACCTTC. It codes for CASTFGGTNGYTF.

V is TRBV9 and J is TRBJ2-7; D tentatively reads TRBD1 or TRBD2 (5 bases each). The CDR3 extends over 14 amino acids. The germline gives CDR1 SGDLS, CDR2 YYNGEE. The V and J ends lost 4 bases and 6 bases respectively, with 17 bases between them. Here the CDR3 DNA reads TGTGCCAGCAGCCCTACCGGGACCTCGGGCGAGCAGTACTTC. As protein: CASSPTGTSGEQYF.

This clone was seen only once. V gene TRBV6-6 combines with J gene TRBJ2-7, with D unclear. In germline, CDR1 is MNHNY, CDR2 SVGAGI (reference sequence). With 6 bases removed from V and 6 bases from J, the gap between germline ends came to 9 bases. This CDR3 contains 11 residues. CDR3 in amino acids: CASSLGPEQYF. CDR3 DNA: TGTGCCAGCAGCCTAGGGCCCGAGCAGTACTTC.

The chain employs TRBV29-1 and TRBJ2-4; no reliable D call. The length of the CDR3 is 12 residues. Germline loops: CDR1 SQVTM, CDR2 ANQGSEA. The ends were cut back, 2 bases at V and 3 bases at J, with 5 bases in the middle. The DNA of the CDR3 is TGCAGCGTTGAACTACTCAAAAACATTCAGTACTTC. Residues: CSVELLKNIQYF.

This sequence joins TRBV11-2 and TRBJ2-7; 10 bases are a match to TRBD1. The CDR3 is made up of 15 amino acids. V shed 5 bases, J shed 3 bases, and the junction held 7 bases outside the gene matches. Germline lookup yields CDR1 SGHAT and CDR2 FQNNGV. CDR3 DNA sequence: TGTGCCAGCAGCCCTGGCGGGACAGGGGTCTACGAGCAGTACTTC. Translated: CASSPGGTGVYEQYF. The full variable domain, its missing parts supplied by reference TRBV11-2 and TRBJ2-7, is EAGVAQSPRYKIIEKRQSVAFWCNPISGHATLYWYQQILGQGPKLLIQFQNNGVVDDSQLPKDRFSAERLKGVDSTLKIQPAKLEDSAVYLCASSPGGTGVYEQYFGPGTRLTVT.

CDR3 in amino acids: CASRLPPTGELFF. CDR3 in DNA: TGTGCCAGCAGGCTTCCCCCGACCGGGGAGCTGTTTTTT. V and J are TRBV6-1 and TRBJ2-2; no clear D gene. The CDR3 length is 13 residues. Germline V gene sequence: CDR1 MNHNS, CDR2 SASEGT. Trimming left V 6 bases short and J 5 bases short, with 10 bases between.

The chain carries TRBV11-1 and TRBJ2-7; either TRBD1 or TRBD2 may supply D (5 bases each). V was clipped by 3 bases and J by 5 bases, with 20 bases between them. The CDR3 is 16 amino acids. Germline CDR1 reads SGHAT; CDR2 reads FQDESV (reference sequence). Here the CDR3 reads CASSFPPSGTRDEQYF. In DNA, the CDR3 is TGTGCCAGCAGCTTCCCCCCCTCAGGGACCAGGGACGAGCAGTACTTC.

The table lists this clone with a count of one. V usage is TRBV2 and J usage is TRBJ1-4; D not certain. The CDR3 sequence is 15 residues long. The germline gives CDR1 SNHLY, CDR2 FYNNEI. Trimming removed 6 bases at V and 8 bases at J, with 19 bases between. The CDR3 DNA reads as TGTGCCAGCAGGCTTACCGGGCCTTTGGGGGAAAAACTGTTTTTT. This encodes CASRLTGPLGEKLFF.